Below, 22 T cell receptor beta chains from the same sample are listed, as sequenced in a study of coeliac disease. Clones were read by immunoSEQ multiplex PCR, and TCRdb kept only the in-frame ones, dropping some. The sample records 5,500 to 7,000 clones, around 66% being singletons. The sequencing sample was made of lamina propria lymphocytes from the gut. The receptor set was obtained from a man in his fifties with active celiac disease.

The J gene is TRBJ2-3, the V gene TRBV2, with 7 bases matching TRBD2. V trimming: 8 bases; J trimming: 9 bases; junction bases outside the gene matches: 8. The CDR3 consists of 12 residues. CDR1 is SNHLY, CDR2 FYNNEI, per germline. In DNA form, the CDR3 reads TGTGCCAGCGGAAAGCGGGAAGGGACGCAGTATTTT. It specifies CASGKREGTQYF.

This sequence joins TRBV7-9 and TRBJ2-1, with 8 bases lining up with TRBD2. The V and J ends lost 3 bases and 0 bases, in that order; junction bases with no gene match: 1. CDR1 and CDR2 (germline): SEHNR, FQNEAQ (reference sequence). There are 15 residues in the CDR3. The CDR3 DNA follows: TGTGCCAGCAGCTTCACTAGCGGCTCCTACAATGAGCAGTTCTTC. It codes for CASSFTSGSYNEQFF.

The gene calls are TRBV6-1 and TRBJ1-2; a possible D gene is TRBD1 (6 bases). CDR3 length: 14 residues. Germline V lookup: CDR1 MNHNS, CDR2 SASEGT. The V end was cut by 6 bases, the J end by 8 bases, with 19 bases between. DNA for the CDR3: TGTGCCAGCAGCCAGGACTTGGGGGCAGGAGGCTACACCTTC. Translated: CASSQDLGAGGYTF.

The CDR3 DNA reads as TGTGCCAGCAGCCCAGGGACCTACGAGCAGTACTTC. Translation: CASSPGTYEQYF. V usage is TRBV7-9 and J usage is TRBJ2-7; possible D gene TRBD1, 5 bases. V lost 5 bases, J lost 2 bases, and 7 bases lay in between. The CDR3 totals 12 residues. Germline V gene data show CDR1 as SEHNR and CDR2 as FQNEAQ (reference sequence). The complete variable domain, with remaining parts taken from reference TRBV7-9 and TRBJ2-7, reads DTGVSQNPRHKITKRGQNVTFRCDPISEHNRLYWYRQTLGQGPEFLTYFQNEAQLEKSRLLSDRFSAERPKGSFSTLEIQRTEQGDSAMYLCASSPGTYEQYFGPGTRLTVT.

This clone was counted a few times. The J gene is TRBJ1-2, the V gene TRBV7-9; the D gene is possibly TRBD1 (5 bases). Germline CDR1 is SEHNR and CDR2 is FQNEAQ (reference sequence). Between the trimmed V and J ends, which lost 1 base and 5 bases, there was a span of 14 bases. CDR3 length: 15 residues. Here the CDR3 reads CASSLEGLDIYGYTF. The CDR3 DNA reads TGTGCCAGCAGCTTAGAGGGATTGGACATATATGGCTACACCTTC. Supplemented by reference TRBV7-9 and TRBJ1-2, the full variable domain reads DTGVSQNPRHKITKRGQNVTFRCDPISEHNRLYWYRQTLGQGPEFLTYFQNEAQLEKSRLLSDRFSAERPKGSFSTLEIQRTEQGDSAMYLCASSLEGLDIYGYTFGSGTRLTVV.

The chain recombines TRBV5-1 with TRBJ2-1; the match to TRBD2 covers 9 bases. Germline-derived CDR1 and CDR2 are SGHRS and YFSETQ. CDR3 length: 17 residues. Trimming took 3 bases from V and 2 from J; bases not matched to a gene: 9. This CDR3 is CASSYTMTSGAYNEQFF. CDR3 coding DNA: TGCGCCAGCAGCTATACCATGACTAGCGGAGCCTACAATGAGCAGTTCTTC.

The gene calls are TRBV6-5 and TRBJ2-1, with 9 nucleotides matching TRBD2. Unmatched junction bases numbered 8, after V lost 4 bases and J lost 7 bases. The CDR3 has 15 amino acids. From germline, CDR1 is MNHEY and CDR2 SVGAGI. DNA for the CDR3: TGTGCCAGCAGTTTTAATAGCGGGGGATTTAATGAGCAGTTCTTC. This gives the protein CASSFNSGGFNEQFF.

The J gene is TRBJ1-2, the V gene TRBV7-9; 7 nucleotides agree with TRBD1. J lost 6 bases, V lost 1 base, and 5 bases had no gene match. The CDR3 is 14 residues long. The V gene's germline CDR1 is SEHNR and CDR2 FQNEAQ (reference sequence). The DNA for the CDR3 is TGTGCCAGCAGCTTAGTGGGGACAGACGATGGCTACACCTTC. The encoded protein is CASSLVGTDDGYTF. Full variable domain (rest looked up from reference TRBV7-9 and TRBJ1-2): DTGVSQNPRHKITKRGQNVTFRCDPISEHNRLYWYRQTLGQGPEFLTYFQNEAQLEKSRLLSDRFSAERPKGSFSTLEIQRTEQGDSAMYLCASSLVGTDDGYTFGSGTRLTVV.

J is TRBJ2-1 and V is TRBV12-5; TRBD1 matches at 8 bases. The CDR3 extends over 15 amino acids. Trimming took 1 base from V and 6 from J; bases not matched to a gene: 5. Germline CDR1 and CDR2: LGHNT and FRNRAP. The CDR3 region has the DNA TGTGCTAGTGGTTTGGGGACAGGGATCATCAATGAGCAGTTCTTC. It yields the protein CASGLGTGIINEQFF.

This clone was seen only a few times. The chain is built from TRBV15 and TRBJ2-7, with 9 nucleotides matching TRBD1. This CDR3 has 14 residues. Trimming at V came to 5 bases and at J to 3 bases, leaving 5 bases not matched to a gene. Germline V lookup: CDR1 LNHNV, CDR2 YYDKDF (reference sequence). CDR3: CATSSEGQGYEQYF. The CDR3 DNA reads as TGTGCCACCAGCTCCGAGGGACAGGGCTACGAGCAGTACTTC.

The V call is TRBV2, the J call TRBJ2-1; perhaps TRBD2 as D (5 bases). The CDR3 extends over 12 amino acids. V was clipped by 6 bases and J by 6 bases, with 9 bases between them. The germline CDR1 and CDR2 sequences are SNHLY and FYNNEI. The CDR3 reads CASRPSSNEQFF. The DNA for the CDR3 is TGTGCCAGCAGGCCTAGCTCCAATGAGCAGTTCTTC.

The CDR3, as DNA: TGTGCCAGCAGTGAAACTTCTGGGGGCAGCAACGAGCAGTACTTC. Its translation: CASSETSGGSNEQYF. This chain connects TRBV2 to TRBJ2-7, with TRBD1 as a possible D gene (6 bases). There are 15 residues in the CDR3. Germline CDR1 reads SNHLY; CDR2 reads FYNNEI. The V gene lost 2 bases and the J gene lost 5 bases, with 16 bases spanning the gap.

The chain joins TRBV19 to TRBJ1-2; the D gene is possibly TRBD1 (6 bases). V was cut by 6 bases and J by 7 bases, with 15 bases left in between. The CDR3 sequence is 13 residues long. Germline V lookup: CDR1 LNHDA, CDR2 SQIVND (reference sequence). The CDR3 here is CASSWTEDTGYTF. Here the CDR3 DNA reads TGTGCCAGTAGCTGGACAGAGGACACTGGCTACACCTTC.

The table lists this clone with a count of one. The genes are TRBV6-6 and TRBJ1-1; TRBD1 matches 7 bases. This CDR3 region has 16 residues. Germline CDR1 and CDR2: MNHNY and SVGAGI (reference sequence). Trimming removed 5 bases from V and 5 bases from J; junction bases left unmatched: 14. CDR3 in amino acids: CASSTDRVRGRTEAFF. The CDR3 nucleotides read TGTGCCAGCAGTACCGACAGGGTTCGGGGTAGGACTGAAGCTTTCTTT.

The genes are TRBV5-4 and TRBJ2-3; D is unresolved. CDR3 size: 12 residues. CDR1 SGHNT and CDR2 YYREEE come from the germline V gene (reference sequence). Trimming pared 4 bases from V and 6 bases from J, leaving 9 bases between. The CDR3 loop is CASSAGWDTQYF. As DNA, the CDR3 is TGTGCCAGCAGCGCCGGGTGGGATACGCAGTATTTT.

The chain carries TRBV7-9 and TRBJ2-1, with D possibly matching TRBD1 (5 bases). The CDR3 has 15 residues. Trimming cost V 5 bases and J 3 bases, with 14 bases left between them. Per germline, CDR1 SEHNR and CDR2 FQNEAQ (reference sequence). The CDR3, as DNA: TGTGCCAGCAGCCTGTACGCAGGGCTCTACAATGAGCAGTTCTTC. Its protein is CASSLYAGLYNEQFF.

The chain couples TRBV7-9 to TRBJ1-2; D unresolved. This CDR3 has 14 residues. Trimming cost V 2 bases and J 5 bases, with 12 bases left between them. CDR1 and CDR2 from the germline V gene are SEHNR and FQNEAQ (reference sequence). CDR3 in DNA: TGTGCCAGCAGCTTACTCCGGGAAGGTTATGGCTACACCTTC. This gives the protein CASSLLREGYGYTF.

This chain joins TRBV5-1 and TRBJ2-5; possibly TRBD2 for D (5 bases). The CDR3 extends over 14 amino acids. The V end was cut by 0 bases, the J end by 4 bases, with 10 bases between. Germline V gene lookup returns CDR1 SGHRS and CDR2 YFSETQ. In nucleotides, the CDR3 is TGCGCCAGCAGCTTGGAGGGAGCCGGAGAGACCCAGTACTTC. Translated, it gives CASSLEGAGETQYF.

This clone was picked up a small number of times. This chain links TRBV5-1 with TRBJ2-3; 9 nucleotides align to TRBD2. V gave up 4 bases and J gave up 5 bases; unmatched junction bases: 14. CDR1 SGHRS and CDR2 YFSETQ come from the germline V gene. This CDR3 comprises 17 residues. In nucleotides, the CDR3 is TGCGCCAGCAGCGAGGGTACGGCGGGGGGGCCCCAAGATACGCAGTATTTT. Translated: CASSEGTAGGPQDTQYF.

Here the CDR3 DNA reads TGTGCCAGCAGCTCCCTACTAGCGGGAGGGACAGATACGCAGTATTTT. It codes for CASSSLLAGGTDTQYF. The J gene is TRBJ2-3, the V gene TRBV11-2, with 13 bases aligning to TRBD2. In germline, CDR1 is SGHAT, CDR2 FQNNGV. This CDR3 is 16 amino acids long. After removal of 4 bases from V and 3 bases from J, the junction contained 4 bases not matched to a gene.

The rearrangement links TRBV19 to TRBJ1-2, with D maybe TRBD1 (5 bases). The V end was cut by 5 bases, the J end by 2 bases, with 18 bases between. The V gene's germline CDR1 is LNHDA and CDR2 SQIVND (reference sequence). The CDR3 spans 16 residues. This CDR3 reads CASSRAGRGINYGYTF. CDR3 sequence (DNA): TGTGCCAGTAGTCGGGCAGGACGGGGGATAAACTATGGCTACACCTTC.

This clone was observed a single time. The chain is built from TRBV15 and TRBJ1-1; 7 nucleotides line up with TRBD1. This CDR3 contains 16 residues. Germline V gives CDR1 LNHNV, CDR2 YYDKDF (reference sequence). V lost 5 bases and J lost 3; bases outside the gene matches: 12. CDR3 DNA sequence: TGTGCCACCAGCTTCCTTGAGGGCAGGGGGGACACTGAAGCTTTCTTT. Its translation: CATSFLEGRGDTEAFF.